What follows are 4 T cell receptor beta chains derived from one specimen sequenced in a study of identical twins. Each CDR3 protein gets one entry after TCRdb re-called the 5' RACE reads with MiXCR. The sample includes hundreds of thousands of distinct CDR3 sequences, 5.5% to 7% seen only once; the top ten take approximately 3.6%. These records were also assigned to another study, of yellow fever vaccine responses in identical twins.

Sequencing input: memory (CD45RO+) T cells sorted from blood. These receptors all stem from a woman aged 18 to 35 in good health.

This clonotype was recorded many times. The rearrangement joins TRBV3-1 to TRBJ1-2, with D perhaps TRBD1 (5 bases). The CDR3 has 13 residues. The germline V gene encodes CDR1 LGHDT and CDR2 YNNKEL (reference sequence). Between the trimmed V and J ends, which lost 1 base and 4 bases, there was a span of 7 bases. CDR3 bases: TGTGCCAGCAGCCAAGGGGACCCCTATGGCTACACCTTC. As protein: CASSQGDPYGYTF.

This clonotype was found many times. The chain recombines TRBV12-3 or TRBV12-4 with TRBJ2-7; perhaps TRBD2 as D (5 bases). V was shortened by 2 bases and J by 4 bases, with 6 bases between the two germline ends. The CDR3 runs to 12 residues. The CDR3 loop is CASSLSGYEQYF. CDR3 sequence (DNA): TGTGCCAGCAGTTTATCGGGGTACGAGCAGTACTTC.

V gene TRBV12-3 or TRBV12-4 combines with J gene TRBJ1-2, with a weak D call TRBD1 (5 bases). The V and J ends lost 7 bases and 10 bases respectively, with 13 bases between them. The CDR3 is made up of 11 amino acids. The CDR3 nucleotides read TGTGCCAGCACCAGAACAGGAAACTACACCTTC. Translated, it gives CASTRTGNYTF.

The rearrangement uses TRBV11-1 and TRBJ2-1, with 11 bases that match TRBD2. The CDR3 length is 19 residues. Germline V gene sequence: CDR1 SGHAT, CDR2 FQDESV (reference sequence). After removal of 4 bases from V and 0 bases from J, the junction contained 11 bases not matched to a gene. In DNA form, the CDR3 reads TGTGCCAGCAGCTCCTCCGGACTAGCGGGCCCCAGCTCCTACAATGAGCAGTTCTTC. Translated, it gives CASSSSGLAGPSSYNEQFF.